The TCR beta chain under discussion was sequenced for a study of cytomegalovirus exposure and HLA in healthy donors. Researchers ran the PCR with 60 Vbeta and 13 Jbeta primers. TCRdb keeps only in-frame clones here, not all; method: immunoSEQ multiplex PCR. The table lists fewer than 150,000 clones, roughly 80% of them singletons. This CDR3 has 17 residues. From germline, CDR1 is LGHNA and CDR2 YSLEER. The J segment lost 4 bases and the V segment lost 0 bases, leaving 9 bases of the junction unmatched. The J gene is TRBJ2-1, the V gene TRBV4-3; 7 bases align to TRBD2. Material for sequencing was PBMCs. This TCR derives from a woman aged 40 to 50 in good health and CMV-seropositive. The CDR3 region is CASSQDLTGGRYNEQFF. The CDR3 DNA sequence: TGCGCCAGCAGCCAAGATCTCACGGGGGGACGGTACAATGAGCAGTTCTTC.